A selection of T cell receptor beta chains follows, all from one sample in a study of T cell repertoires in cytomegalovirus infection. The antigens these receptors bind are not known. TCRdb independently ran MiXCR on the reads; one entry per CDR3 protein. Here the sample spans some 590,000 distinct CDR3 sequences, about 40% being singletons. The sample in question was cultured PBMCs, obtained from culture after CMV antigen stimulation. The receptors originated from a human donor in good health (CMV status not recorded). Some clones in this sample may be carry-over from other donors' samples. Each CDR3 is given with its conserved first and last residue. D genes are given only for firm matches. Some rows have no size entry. The others give once, few or many, or a class for an expanded clone.

TRBJ2-1 few . TRBV7-2 TGTGCCAGCAGCTTAGCTTTCGCCAATGAGCAGTTCTTC CASSLAFANEQFF
TRBJ2-7 . . TRBV7-2 TGTGCCAGCAGCTCATCCCGACTGGGGCAGTACTTC CASSSSRLGQYF
TRBJ1-6 few . TRBV6-1 TGTGCCAGCAGTGAAGCGAGGATGGCACTTTATAATTCACCCCTCCACTTT CASSEARMALYNSPLHF
TRBJ2-1 . TRBD2 TRBV6-2/TRBV6-3 TGTGCCAGCAGTTACCAGGCTAGCGGGAGAAATGAGCAGTTCTTC CASSYQASGRNEQFF
TRBJ2-7 . . TRBV7-6 TGTGCCAGCAGCTTAAGGGGGAGGCCCTACGAGCAGTACTTC CASSLRGRPYEQYF
TRBJ2-7 few TRBD2 TRBV7-9 TGTGCCAGCAGCTGGACTAGCGGACGATCCTACGAGCAGTACTTC CASSWTSGRSYEQYF
TRBJ1-1 . . TRBV6-1 TGTGCCAGCAGCCAAGGTTGGCGGAACACTGAAGCTTTCTTT CASSQGWRNTEAFF
TRBJ1-1 few . TRBV7-8 TGTGCCAGCAGCTTAAGAGGGATAGAAGCTTTCTTT CASSLRGIEAFF
TRBJ1-1 . . TRBV5-1 TGCGCCAGCAGCTTACAGGGTTTTAACACTGAAGCTTTCTTT CASSLQGFNTEAFF
TRBJ2-4 . TRBD1 TRBV7-9 TGTGCCAGCAGACCTCCCGGGACAGGGGGTAAAAACATTCAGTACTTC CASRPPGTGGKNIQYF
TRBJ2-5 . . TRBV7-2 TGTGCCAGCAGCTTAGTCACTCGAGGGGAGACCCAGTACTTC CASSLVTRGETQYF
TRBJ1-1 . . TRBV6-1 TGTGCCAGCAGTGTCCGGGACACTGAAGCTTTCTTT CASSVRDTEAFF
TRBJ2-2 . TRBD2 TRBV6-2/TRBV6-3 TGTGCCAGCAGTTACCCAGGACTAGCGGGAGGGACCGGGGAGCTGTTTTTT CASSYPGLAGGTGELFF
TRBJ2-1 few TRBD2 TRBV12-3/TRBV12-4 TGTGCCAGCAGCCGGACTAGCGACCGGCAGTTCTTC CASSRTSDRQFF
TRBJ1-2 many TRBD1 TRBV7-2 TGTGCCAGCAGCTGGGACAGCCTGGGAGGCTACACCTTC CASSWDSLGGYTF
TRBJ1-1 few TRBD1 TRBV7-6 TGTGCCAGCAGCCCCACGCCGGGGACAGGGGGCTTGAACACTGAAGCTTTCTTT CASSPTPGTGGLNTEAFF
TRBJ2-1 . TRBD1 TRBV7-2 TGTGCCAGCAGCTTAGCCGGGACAGGGGGCTTGAATGAGCAGTTCTTC CASSLAGTGGLNEQFF
TRBJ2-3 few TRBD1 TRBV4-1 TGCGCCAGCAGCCAAGGAAACAGGGGGACAGATACGCAGTATTTT CASSQGNRGTDTQYF
TRBJ2-7 few . TRBV7-6 TGTGCCAGCAGCTTAGTTGGGCAGGCCAACGAGCAGTACTTC CASSLVGQANEQYF
TRBJ2-1 . . TRBV11-1 TGTGCCAGCAGTTCTTGGGGATCAGGATCCAATGAGCAGTTCTTC CASSSWGSGSNEQFF
TRBJ2-3 . TRBD2 TRBV19 TGTGCCAGTAGTACCCGAGAGCGGGGGCCCACAGATACGCAGTATTTT CASSTRERGPTDTQYF
TRBJ1-6 . . TRBV6-5 TGTGCCAGCAGTTATTTTCGTCGCCGGGACACAGATAATTCACCCCTCCACTTT CASSYFRRRDTDNSPLHF
TRBJ2-2 . . TRBV5-4 TGTGCCAGCAGCCGTCCCAAGGCCGGGCTCTCCTCCACCGGGGAGCTGTTTTTT CASSRPKAGLSSTGELFF